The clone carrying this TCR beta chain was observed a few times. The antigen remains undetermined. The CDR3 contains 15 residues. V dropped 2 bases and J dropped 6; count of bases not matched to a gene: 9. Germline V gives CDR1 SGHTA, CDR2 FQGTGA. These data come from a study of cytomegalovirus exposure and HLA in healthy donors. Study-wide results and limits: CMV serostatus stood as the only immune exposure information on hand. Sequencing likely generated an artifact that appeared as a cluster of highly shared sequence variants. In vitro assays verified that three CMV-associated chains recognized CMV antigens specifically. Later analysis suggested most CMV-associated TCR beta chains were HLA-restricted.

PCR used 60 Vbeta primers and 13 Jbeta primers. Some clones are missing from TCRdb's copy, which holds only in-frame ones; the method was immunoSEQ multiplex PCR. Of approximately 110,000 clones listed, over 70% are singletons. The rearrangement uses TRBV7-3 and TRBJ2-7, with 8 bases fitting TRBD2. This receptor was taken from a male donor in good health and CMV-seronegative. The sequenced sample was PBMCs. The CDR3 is CASSLGNSGTSEQYF. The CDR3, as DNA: TGTGCCAGCAGCTTAGGTAATAGCGGGACATCCGAGCAGTACTTC.